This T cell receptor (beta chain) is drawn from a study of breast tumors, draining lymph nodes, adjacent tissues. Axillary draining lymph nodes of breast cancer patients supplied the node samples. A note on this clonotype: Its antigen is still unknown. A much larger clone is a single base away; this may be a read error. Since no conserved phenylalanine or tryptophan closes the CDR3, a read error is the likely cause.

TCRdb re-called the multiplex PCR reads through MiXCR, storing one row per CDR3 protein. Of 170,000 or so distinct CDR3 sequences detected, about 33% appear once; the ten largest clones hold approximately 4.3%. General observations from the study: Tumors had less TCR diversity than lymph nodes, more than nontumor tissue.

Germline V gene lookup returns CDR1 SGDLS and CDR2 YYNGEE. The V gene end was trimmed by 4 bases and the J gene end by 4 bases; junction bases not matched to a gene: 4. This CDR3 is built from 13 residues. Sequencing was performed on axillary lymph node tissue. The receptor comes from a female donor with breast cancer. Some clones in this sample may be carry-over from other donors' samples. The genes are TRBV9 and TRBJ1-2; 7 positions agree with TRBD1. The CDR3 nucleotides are TGTGCCAGCAGCACCCGACAGGGCTATGGCTACACCTCC. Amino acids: CASSTRQGYGYTS.